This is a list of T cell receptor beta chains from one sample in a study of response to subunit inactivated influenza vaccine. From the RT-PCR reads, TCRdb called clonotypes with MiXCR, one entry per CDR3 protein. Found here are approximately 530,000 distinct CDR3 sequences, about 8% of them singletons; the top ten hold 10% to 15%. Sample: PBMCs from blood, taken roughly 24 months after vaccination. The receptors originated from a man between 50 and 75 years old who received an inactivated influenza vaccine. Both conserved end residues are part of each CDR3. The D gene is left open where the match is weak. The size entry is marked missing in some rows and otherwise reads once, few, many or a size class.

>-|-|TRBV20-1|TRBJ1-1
TGCAGTGCTAGAGATCACCGAATGAACACTGAAGCTTTCTTT
CSARDHRMNTEAFF
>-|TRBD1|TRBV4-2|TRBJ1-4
TGTGCCAGCAGCCAAGGACGGCCGGGACAGCTTAATGAAAAACTGTTTTTT
CASSQGRPGQLNEKLFF
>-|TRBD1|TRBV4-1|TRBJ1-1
TGCGCCAGCAGCCGCACAGGACAGGGGGCCGATGAAGCTTTCTTT
CASSRTGQGADEAFF
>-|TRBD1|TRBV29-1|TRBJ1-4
TGCAGCGCGACAGGGGGAGCGGCTAATGAAAAACTGTTTTTT
CSATGGAANEKLFF
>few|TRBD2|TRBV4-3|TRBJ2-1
TGCGCCAGCAGCCAAGATCGACTAGCGGGGAGTGAGCAGTTCTTC
CASSQDRLAGSEQFF
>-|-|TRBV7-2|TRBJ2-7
TGTGCCAGCAGCCCTAACACCTACGAGCAGTACTTC
CASSPNTYEQYF
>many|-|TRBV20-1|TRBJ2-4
TGCAGTGCTAGATCAGGACGTCCAATCCTAAATAAAAACATTCAGTACTTC
CSARSGRPILNKNIQYF
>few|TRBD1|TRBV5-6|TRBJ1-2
TGTGCCAGCAGCGAGACAGGGTTTTCGGAAGGCTACACCTTC
CASSETGFSEGYTF
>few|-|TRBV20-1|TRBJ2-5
TGCAGTGCTAGTGTTACAGGGAGTCTATACCAAGAGACCCAGTACTTC
CSASVTGSLYQETQYF
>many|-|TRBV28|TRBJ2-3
TGTGCCAGCAGTTTATGGACAGTGGAAAACACAGATACGCAGTATTTT
CASSLWTVENTDTQYF
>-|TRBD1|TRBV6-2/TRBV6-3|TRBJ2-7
TGTGCCAGCACCCACTCGATCAGGGGGCGCGTCCACGAGCAGTACTTC
CASTHSIRGRVHEQYF
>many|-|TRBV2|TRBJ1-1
TGTGCCAGCAGTGTCGGCCCGAACACTGAAGCTTTCTTT
CASSVGPNTEAFF
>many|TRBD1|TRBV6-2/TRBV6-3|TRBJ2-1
TGTGCCAGCACACCGGGACAGGGGGCTTACAATGAGCAGTTCTTC
CASTPGQGAYNEQFF
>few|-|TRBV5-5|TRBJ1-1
TGTGCCAGCAGCCCATTCACAGGGACTGAAGCTTTCTTT
CASSPFTGTEAFF
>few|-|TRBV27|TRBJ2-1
TGTGCCAGCAGTTTCTGGGGGGCGGGCAATGAGCAGTTCTTC
CASSFWGAGNEQFF
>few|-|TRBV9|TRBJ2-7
TGTGCCAGCAGCGTGGACGGTTACTACGAGCAGTACTTC
CASSVDGYYEQYF
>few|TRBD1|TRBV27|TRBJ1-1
TGTGCCAGCAGTATTGACAGGGGTGAAGCTTTCTTT
CASSIDRGEAFF
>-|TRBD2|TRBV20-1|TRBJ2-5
TGCAGTGCTAGAGATCGTCTCGGCAGCGGGACGGCGGAGACCCAGTACTTC
CSARDRLGSGTAETQYF
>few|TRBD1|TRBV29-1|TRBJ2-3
TGCAGCGTTGAAGTGGCACAGGGGATCGCAGATACGCAGTATTTT
CSVEVAQGIADTQYF
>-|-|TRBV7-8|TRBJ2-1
TGTGCCAGCAGCGAACGGACGGGGTCCTACAATGAGCAGTTCTTC
CASSERTGSYNEQFF
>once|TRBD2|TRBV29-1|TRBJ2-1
TGCAGCGTGGGGGGTAGCGGGGGGACCTCCTACAATGAGCAGTTCTTC
CSVGGSGGTSYNEQFF
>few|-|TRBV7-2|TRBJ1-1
TGTGCCAGCAGCTCCCTAGGTCTGGGAGCTTTCTTT
CASSSLGLGAFF
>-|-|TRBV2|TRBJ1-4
TGTGCCAGCAGTTCCCAGGGAACAACTAATGAAAAACTGTTTTTT
CASSSQGTTNEKLFF
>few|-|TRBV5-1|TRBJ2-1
TGCGCCAGCAGCTTGTCGAGACTACGACTATACAATGAGCAGTTCTTC
CASSLSRLRLYNEQFF
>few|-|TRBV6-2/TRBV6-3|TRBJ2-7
TGTGCCAGCAATATAGGACAGGACTACTACGAGCAGTACTTC
CASNIGQDYYEQYF
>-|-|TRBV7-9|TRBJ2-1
TGTGCCAGCAGCTTAGGGGGGCAGAATAGCCGGGATGAGCAGTTCTTC
CASSLGGQNSRDEQFF
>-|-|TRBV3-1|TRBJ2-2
TGTGCCAGCAGCCAATCCCGCACCGGGGAGCTGTTTTTT
CASSQSRTGELFF
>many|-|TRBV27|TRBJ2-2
TGTGCCAGCAGTGTGACAATGAACACCGGGGAGCTGTTTTTT
CASSVTMNTGELFF
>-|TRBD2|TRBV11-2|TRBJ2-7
TGTGCCAGCAGCTTAGCTAGTGGGAGGGCCTACGAGCAGTACTTC
CASSLASGRAYEQYF
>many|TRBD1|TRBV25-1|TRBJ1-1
TGTGCCAGCGTAGGGGGCGTGGGTACTGAAGCTTTCTTT
CASVGGVGTEAFF
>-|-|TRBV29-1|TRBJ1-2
TGCAGCGTTGTTAGCCGAACCAACTATGGCTACACCTTC
CSVVSRTNYGYTF
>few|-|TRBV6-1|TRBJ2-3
TGTGCCAGCACCGAAGGCCTGGACCCTGCGGATACGCAGTATTTT
CASTEGLDPADTQYF
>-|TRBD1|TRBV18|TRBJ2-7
TGTGCCAGCTCACCTGACAGGGGGGACTACGAGCAGTACTTC
CASSPDRGDYEQYF
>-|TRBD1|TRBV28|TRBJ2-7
TGTGCCAGCAAGCCGACAGGGGACGGTTACGAGCAGTACTTC
CASKPTGDGYEQYF
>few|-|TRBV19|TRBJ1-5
TGTGCCAGTAGCAACGTACAGGTACAGCCCCAGCATTTT
CASSNVQVQPQHF
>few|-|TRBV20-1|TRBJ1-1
TGCAGTGCTAGGCGGGCCCCCTCTTTGGACACTGAAGCTTTCTTT
CSARRAPSLDTEAFF
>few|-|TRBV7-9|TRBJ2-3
TGTGCCAGCAGCGGAGGGACTCCGTCGGATACGCAGTATTTT
CASSGGTPSDTQYF
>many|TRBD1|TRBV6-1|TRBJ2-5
TGTGCCAGCAGGAGGACAGGCCCTCAAGCGACCCAGTACTTC
CASRRTGPQATQYF
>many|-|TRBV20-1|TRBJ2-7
TGCAGTGCTAGGGGAGGTTGGGGTTCCTACGAGCAGTACTTC
CSARGGWGSYEQYF
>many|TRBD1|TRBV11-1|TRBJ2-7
TGTGCCAGCACCCCGGGACAGGGACCCTACGAGCAGTACTTC
CASTPGQGPYEQYF
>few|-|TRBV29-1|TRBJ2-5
TGCAGCCACCGAGGGGAAGAGACCCAGTACTTC
CSHRGEETQYF
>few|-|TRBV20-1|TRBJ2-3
TGCAGTGCTAGAGAAACCCAGGGATTCACAGATACGCAGTATTTT
CSARETQGFTDTQYF
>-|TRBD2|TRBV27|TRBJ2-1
TGTGCCAGCAGTTTTAGCGGGGGGGCTGAGCAGTTCTTC
CASSFSGGAEQFF
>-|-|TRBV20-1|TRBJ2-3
TGCAGTGCTAGAGATGTAGTTAGCACAGATACGCAGTATTTT
CSARDVVSTDTQYF
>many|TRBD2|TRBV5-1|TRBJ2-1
TGCGCCAGTAAGACTAGCGGGGTTAATGAGCAGTTCTTC
CASKTSGVNEQFF
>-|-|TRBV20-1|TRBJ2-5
TGCAGTGCTACCAGGACCACCCAAGAGACCCAGTACTTC
CSATRTTQETQYF
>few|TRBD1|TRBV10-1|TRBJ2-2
TGCGCCAGCAGTGACCGAGGGGGCCGGAACACCGGGGAGCTGTTTTTT
CASSDRGGRNTGELFF
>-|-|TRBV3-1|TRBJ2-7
TGTGCCAGCAGCAAGGAGGCGTCTTTTACCTACGAGCAGTACTTC
CASSKEASFTYEQYF
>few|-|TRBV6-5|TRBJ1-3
TGTGCCAGCAGTCGCTCCGAGTCGGGCTCTGGAAACACCATATATTTT
CASSRSESGSGNTIYF
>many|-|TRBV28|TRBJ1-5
TGTGCCAGCAGTTTACGGGGGGGCCGGGATCAGCCCCAGCATTTT
CASSLRGGRDQPQHF